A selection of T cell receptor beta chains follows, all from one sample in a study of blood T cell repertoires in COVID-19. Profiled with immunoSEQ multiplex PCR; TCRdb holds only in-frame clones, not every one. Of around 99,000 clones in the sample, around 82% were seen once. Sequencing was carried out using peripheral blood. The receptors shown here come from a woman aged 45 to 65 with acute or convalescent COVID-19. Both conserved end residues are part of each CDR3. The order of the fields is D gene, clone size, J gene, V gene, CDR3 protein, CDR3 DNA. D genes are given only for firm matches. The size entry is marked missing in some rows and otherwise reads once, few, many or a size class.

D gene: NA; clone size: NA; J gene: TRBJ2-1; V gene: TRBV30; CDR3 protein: CAWSVGSGPNNEQFF; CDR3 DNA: TGTGCCTGGAGTGTGGGTAGCGGACCTAACAATGAGCAGTTCTTC
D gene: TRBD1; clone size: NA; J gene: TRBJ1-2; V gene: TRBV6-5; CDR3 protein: CASSRQGGGDGYTF; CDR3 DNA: TGTGCCAGCAGTCGACAGGGGGGGGGAGATGGCTACACCTTC
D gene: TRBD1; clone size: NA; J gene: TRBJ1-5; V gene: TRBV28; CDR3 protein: CASSLGQGFFSNQPQHF; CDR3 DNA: TGTGCCAGCAGCCTCGGACAGGGATTTTTCAGCAATCAGCCCCAGCATTTT
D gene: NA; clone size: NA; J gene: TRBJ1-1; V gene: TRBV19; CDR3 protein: CASNFGGAAEAFF; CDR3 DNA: TGTGCCAGTAACTTCGGAGGTGCTGCTGAAGCTTTCTTT
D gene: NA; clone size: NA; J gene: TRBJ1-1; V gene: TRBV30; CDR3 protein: CAWSLRTEAFF; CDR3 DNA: TGTGCCTGGAGTTTGAGAACTGAAGCTTTCTTT
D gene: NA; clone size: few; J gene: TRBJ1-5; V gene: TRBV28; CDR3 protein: CASSLAVGNQPQHF; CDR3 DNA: TGTGCCAGCAGTTTGGCGGTCGGTAATCAGCCCCAGCATTTT
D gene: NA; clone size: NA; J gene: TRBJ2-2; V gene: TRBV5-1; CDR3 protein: CASSSGQPSTNTGELFF; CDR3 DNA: TGCGCCAGCAGTTCCGGACAGCCGAGTACAAACACCGGGGAGCTGTTTTTT
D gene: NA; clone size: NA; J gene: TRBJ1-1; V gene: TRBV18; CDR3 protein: CASSPIQGQNTEAFF; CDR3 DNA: TGTGCCAGCTCACCAATTCAGGGGCAGAACACTGAAGCTTTCTTT
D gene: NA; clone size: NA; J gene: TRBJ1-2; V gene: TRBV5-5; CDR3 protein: CASSLAADSYGYTF; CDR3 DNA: TGTGCCAGCAGCTTGGCCGCTGACAGTTATGGCTACACCTTC
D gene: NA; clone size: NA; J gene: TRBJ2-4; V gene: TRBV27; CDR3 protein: CASSLLGGGIAKNIQYF; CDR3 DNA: TGTGCCAGCAGTTTATTGGGAGGTGGGATTGCCAAAAACATTCAGTACTTC
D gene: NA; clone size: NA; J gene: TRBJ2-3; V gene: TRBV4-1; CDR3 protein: CASSQGRAATDTQYF; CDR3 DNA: TGCGCCAGCAGCCAAGGGAGAGCAGCCACAGATACGCAGTATTTT
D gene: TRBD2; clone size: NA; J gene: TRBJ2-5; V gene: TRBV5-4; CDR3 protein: CASTPQGGGIKTQYF; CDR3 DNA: TGTGCCAGCACCCCCCAGGGCGGGGGGATAAAGACCCAGTACTTC
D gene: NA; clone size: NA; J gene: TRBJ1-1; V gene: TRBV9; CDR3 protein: CASSVALRVMNTEAFF; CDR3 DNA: TGTGCCAGCAGCGTAGCTCTACGGGTAATGAACACTGAAGCTTTCTTT
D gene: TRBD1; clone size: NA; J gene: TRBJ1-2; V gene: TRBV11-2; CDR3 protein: CASSLQGAGYGYTF; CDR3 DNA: TGTGCCAGCAGCTTGCAGGGGGCTGGCTATGGCTACACCTTC
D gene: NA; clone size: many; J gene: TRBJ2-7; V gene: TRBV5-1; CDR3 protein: CASGPGRDYEQYF; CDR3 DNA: TGCGCCAGCGGGCCAGGGCGGGACTACGAGCAGTACTTC
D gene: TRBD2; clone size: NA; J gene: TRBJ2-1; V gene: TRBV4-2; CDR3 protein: CASSQGFPGTSSYNEQFF; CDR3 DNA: TGTGCCAGCAGCCAAGGGTTCCCGGGGACTAGCTCCTACAATGAGCAGTTCTTC
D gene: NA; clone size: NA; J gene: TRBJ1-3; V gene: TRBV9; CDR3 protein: CASSVATVTGSGNTIYF; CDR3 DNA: TGTGCCAGCAGCGTAGCTACAGTAACAGGCTCTGGAAACACCATATATTTT
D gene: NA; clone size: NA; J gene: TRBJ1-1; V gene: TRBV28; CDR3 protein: CASTPLSTEAFF; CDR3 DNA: TGTGCCAGCACACCTCTATCCACTGAAGCTTTCTTT
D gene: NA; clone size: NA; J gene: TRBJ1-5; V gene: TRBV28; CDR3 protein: CASSLGRAGNQPQHF; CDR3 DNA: TGTGCCAGCAGTTTAGGCAGGGCGGGAAATCAGCCCCAGCATTTT
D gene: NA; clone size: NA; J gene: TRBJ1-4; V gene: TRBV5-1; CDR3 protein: CASAPGASHEKLFF; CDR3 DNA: TGCGCCAGCGCCCCAGGGGCCTCTCATGAAAAACTGTTTTTT
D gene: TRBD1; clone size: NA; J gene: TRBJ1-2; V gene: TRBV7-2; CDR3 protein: CASSLAGQGDGYTF; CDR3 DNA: TGTGCCAGCAGCTTAGCAGGGCAGGGGGATGGCTACACCTTC
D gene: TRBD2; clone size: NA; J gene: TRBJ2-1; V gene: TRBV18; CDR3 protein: CASSPREGEQFF; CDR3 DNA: TGTGCCAGCTCACCCAGGGAGGGTGAGCAGTTCTTC
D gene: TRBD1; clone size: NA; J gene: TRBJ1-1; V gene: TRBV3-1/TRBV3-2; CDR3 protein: CASSQEGQGLNTEAFF; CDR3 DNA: TGTGCCAGCAGCCAAGAGGGACAGGGGCTGAACACTGAAGCTTTCTTT
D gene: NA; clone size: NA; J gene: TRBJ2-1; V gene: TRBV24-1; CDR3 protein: CATSDFPYNEQFF; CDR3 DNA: TGTGCCACCAGTGATTTTCCGTACAATGAGCAGTTCTTC
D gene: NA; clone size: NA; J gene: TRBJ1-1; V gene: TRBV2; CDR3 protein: CASSRGMDTEAFF; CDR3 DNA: TGTGCCAGCTCCAGGGGAATGGACACTGAAGCTTTCTTT
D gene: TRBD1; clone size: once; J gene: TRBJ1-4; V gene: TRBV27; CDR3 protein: CASRAWTGDEKLFF; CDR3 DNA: TGTGCCAGCAGGGCCTGGACAGGGGATGAAAAACTGTTTTTT
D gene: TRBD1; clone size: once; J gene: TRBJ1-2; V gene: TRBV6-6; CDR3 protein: CASTPPGAGGNGYTF; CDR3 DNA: TGTGCCAGCACCCCCCCGGGGGCAGGGGGGAATGGCTACACCTTC
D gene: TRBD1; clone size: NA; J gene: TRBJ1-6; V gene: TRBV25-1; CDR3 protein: CASRSQGADSPLHF; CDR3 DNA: TGTGCCAGCAGATCCCAGGGGGCTGATTCACCCCTCCACTTT
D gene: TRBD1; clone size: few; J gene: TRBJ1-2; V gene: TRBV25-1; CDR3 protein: CANFPDRAKNYGYTF; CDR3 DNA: TGTGCCAACTTTCCGGACAGGGCAAAAAACTATGGCTACACCTTC
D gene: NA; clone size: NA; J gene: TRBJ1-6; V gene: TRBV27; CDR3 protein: CASSLRRLNSPLHF; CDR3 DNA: TGTGCCAGCAGTTTACGTCGTCTGAATTCACCCCTCCACTTT
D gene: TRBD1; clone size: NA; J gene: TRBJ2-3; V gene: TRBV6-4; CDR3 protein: CASSSNRGDTQYF; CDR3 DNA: TGTGCCAGCAGTAGCAACAGGGGAGATACGCAGTATTTT
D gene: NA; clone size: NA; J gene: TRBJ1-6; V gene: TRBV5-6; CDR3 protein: CASSLGQVNSPLHF; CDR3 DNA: TGTGCCAGCAGCTTGGGACAGGTTAATTCACCCCTCCACTTT
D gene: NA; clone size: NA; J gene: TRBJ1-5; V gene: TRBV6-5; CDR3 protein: CASDNTWRGNQPQHF; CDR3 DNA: TGTGCCAGCGATAATACCTGGAGGGGTAATCAGCCCCAGCATTTT
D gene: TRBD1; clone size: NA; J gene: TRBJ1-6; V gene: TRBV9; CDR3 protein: CASSAPRGQQNSPLHF; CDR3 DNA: TGTGCCAGCAGCGCCCCGAGGGGACAGCAGAATTCACCCCTCCACTTT
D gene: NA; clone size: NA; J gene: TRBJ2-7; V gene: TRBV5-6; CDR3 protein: CASSYRQVIVPYEQYF; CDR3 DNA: TGTGCCAGCAGCTATCGACAGGTCATAGTCCCCTACGAGCAGTACTTC
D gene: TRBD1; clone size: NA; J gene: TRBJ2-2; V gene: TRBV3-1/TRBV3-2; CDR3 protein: CASSQSGQGATGELFF; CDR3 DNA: TGTGCCAGCAGCCAATCGGGACAGGGGGCCACCGGGGAGCTGTTTTTT
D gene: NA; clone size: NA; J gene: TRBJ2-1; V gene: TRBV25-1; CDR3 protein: CASSLRGHPIQHNEQFF; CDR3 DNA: TGTGCCAGCAGCCTGAGGGGACACCCGATACAACACAATGAGCAGTTCTTC
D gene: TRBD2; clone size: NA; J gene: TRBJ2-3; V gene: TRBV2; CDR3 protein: CASREDGGATDTQYF; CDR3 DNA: TGTGCCAGCAGGGAGGACGGGGGGGCTACAGATACGCAGTATTTT
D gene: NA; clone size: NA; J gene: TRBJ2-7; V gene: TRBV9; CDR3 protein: CASSPGVGRGEQYF; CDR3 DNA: TGTGCCAGCAGCCCAGGGGTGGGGCGCGGCGAGCAGTACTTC
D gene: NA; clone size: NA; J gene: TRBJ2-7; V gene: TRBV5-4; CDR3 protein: CASSLHSSGSDEQYF; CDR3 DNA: TGTGCCAGCAGCTTGCACAGTTCCGGTAGCGACGAGCAGTACTTC
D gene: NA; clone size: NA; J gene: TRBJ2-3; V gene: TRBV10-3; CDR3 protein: CAISERSPNTQYF; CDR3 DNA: TGTGCCATCAGTGAGCGTAGTCCCAATACGCAGTATTTT
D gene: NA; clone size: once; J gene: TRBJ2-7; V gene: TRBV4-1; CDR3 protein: CASSPLGHVATYEQYF; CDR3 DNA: TGCGCCAGCAGCCCCCTCGGACACGTGGCCACCTACGAGCAGTACTTC
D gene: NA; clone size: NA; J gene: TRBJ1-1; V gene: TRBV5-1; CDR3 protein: CASSLGEGSTEAFF; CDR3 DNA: TGCGCCAGCAGCTTGGGGGAGGGGTCGACTGAAGCTTTCTTT
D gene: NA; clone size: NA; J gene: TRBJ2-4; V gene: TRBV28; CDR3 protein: CASSLSRAQGNIQYF; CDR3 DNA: TGTGCCAGCAGTTTATCGAGAGCGCAGGGGAACATTCAGTACTTC
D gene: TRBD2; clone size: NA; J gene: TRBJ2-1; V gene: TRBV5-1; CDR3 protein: CASSLAAGGGYNEQFF; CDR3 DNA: TGCGCCAGCAGCTTGGCTGCGGGGGGGGGCTACAATGAGCAGTTCTTC
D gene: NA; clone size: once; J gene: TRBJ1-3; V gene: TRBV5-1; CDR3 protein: CASSFDRISGNTIYF; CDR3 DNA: TGCGCCAGCAGCTTTGACAGAATCTCTGGAAACACCATATATTTT
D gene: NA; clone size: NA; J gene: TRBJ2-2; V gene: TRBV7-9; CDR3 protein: CASSLAPYDNYNTGELFF; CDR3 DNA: TGTGCCAGCAGCTTAGCTCCCTACGACAATTATAACACCGGGGAGCTGTTTTTT
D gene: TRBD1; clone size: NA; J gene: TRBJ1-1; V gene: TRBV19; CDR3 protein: CASSIPPWTGGSEAFF; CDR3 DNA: TGTGCCAGTAGTATACCCCCCTGGACAGGGGGATCTGAAGCTTTCTTT
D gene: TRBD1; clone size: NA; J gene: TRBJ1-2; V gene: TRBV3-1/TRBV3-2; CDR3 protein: CASSPQGQGVEDGYTF; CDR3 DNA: TGTGCCAGCAGCCCGCAGGGACAGGGGGTTGAAGATGGCTACACCTTC